This passage covers 20 T cell receptor beta chains from one sample sequenced in a study of control samples from healthy donors and cancer patients. Some clones are missing from TCRdb's copy, which holds only in-frame ones; the method was immunoSEQ multiplex PCR. Of 6,000 to 7,000 clones in the sample, about 70% were seen once. The sample comprised formalin-fixed, paraffin-embedded tissue. The receptors were sampled from a male donor with melanoma.

The chain has TRBV5-1 and TRBJ2-5; perhaps TRBD2 as D (7 bases). CDR3 length: 16 residues. Germline V CDR1 and CDR2: SGHRS, YFSETQ. The V gene lost 4 bases and the J gene lost 1 base, with 17 bases spanning the gap. CDR3 sequence: CASSASARGRQETQYF. CDR3 coding DNA: TGCGCCAGCAGCGCCTCGGCGCGGGGGCGCCAAGAGACCCAGTACTTC. Looking up the rest from reference TRBV5-1 and TRBJ2-5 gives the full variable domain: KAGVTQTPRYLIKTRGQQVTLSCSPISGHRSVSWYQQTPGQGLQFLFEYFSETQRNKGNFPGRFSGRQFSNSRSEMNVSTLELGDSALYLCASSASARGRQETQYFGPGTRLLVL.

The table lists this clone with a few counts. This chain links TRBV7-8 with TRBJ1-1, with D possibly being TRBD1 (5 bases). The V and J ends lost 5 bases and 1 base respectively, with 14 bases between them. The CDR3 covers 15 residues. Germline assignment: CDR1 SGHVS and CDR2 FQNEAQ. The CDR3 is CASSLPGGKNTEAFF. CDR3 bases: TGTGCCAGCAGCCTGCCTGGGGGGAAGAACACTGAAGCTTTCTTT.

The chain has TRBV4-1 and TRBJ2-5; 7 bases map to TRBD1. CDR3 length: 13 amino acids. The V segment lost 10 bases and the J segment 1 base; nucleotides outside the gene matches: 6. Germline V gene data show CDR1 as MGHRA and CDR2 as YSYEKL. CDR3: CATTGQSQETQYF. For the CDR3, the DNA is TGCGCCACCACGGGACAGAGCCAAGAGACCCAGTACTTC.

This clone was seen a handful of times. V usage is TRBV5-1 and J usage is TRBJ2-2; D is tentatively TRBD1 or TRBD2 (6 bases each). This CDR3 comprises 16 residues. Per germline, CDR1 SGHRS and CDR2 YFSETQ. The V gene lost 4 bases and the J gene lost 4 bases, with 17 bases spanning the gap. CDR3 in amino acids: CASSPPGGRSTGELFF. The CDR3 DNA sequence: TGCGCCAGCAGCCCTCCTGGGGGGCGTAGCACCGGGGAGCTGTTTTTT.

This chain connects TRBV2 to TRBJ2-3, with a possible D match to TRBD1 (5 bases). The germline CDR1 and CDR2 sequences are SNHLY and FYNNEI. The CDR3 spans 16 residues. Trimming removed 2 bases from V and 2 bases from J, with 14 bases in between. The CDR3 region has the DNA TGTGCCAGCAGTGAATCCCTATTACAGGCCACAGATACGCAGTATTTT. It codes for CASSESLLQATDTQYF.

This chain joins TRBV7-9 and TRBJ2-1, with TRBD2 as a possible D gene (6 bases). The V end lost 0 bases, the J end lost 6 bases, and 9 bases lay between the germline ends. From germline, CDR1 is SEHNR and CDR2 FQNEAQ (reference sequence). This CDR3 is 14 amino acids long. The CDR3 protein is CASSLAAGLNEQFF. CDR3 DNA: TGTGCCAGCAGCTTAGCTGCGGGGCTCAATGAGCAGTTCTTC.

This clone is large in the sample. The chain couples TRBV19 to TRBJ1-5, with D unclear. Germline CDR1 is LNHDA and CDR2 is SQIVND (reference sequence). The V end lost 7 bases, the J end lost 10 bases, and 20 bases lay between the germline ends. The CDR3 loop spans 14 amino acids. CDR3 amino acids: CASMEGPLFGPQHF. The CDR3 nucleotides are TGTGCCAGTATGGAGGGCCCTTTGTTCGGACCCCAGCATTTT.

In this sample, this clone turned up a few times. This chain joins TRBV29-1 and TRBJ1-2; D not certain. V lost 0 bases, J lost 1 base, and 3 bases lay in between. CDR3 length equals 12 residues. The germline gives CDR1 SQVTM, CDR2 ANQGSEA. In nucleotides, the CDR3 is TGCAGCGTTGAAGACAGTAACTATGGCTACACCTTC. Protein sequence: CSVEDSNYGYTF.

This chain uses TRBV18 with TRBJ1-3; TRBD1 might be the D (5 bases). From germline, CDR1 is KGHSH and CDR2 LQKENI. Deletions cut 5 bases from V and 6 bases from J, with 17 bases between. The CDR3 is 15 amino acids. The CDR3 DNA follows: TGTGCCAGCTCAGGGGACGTCGCTGGGGAAAACACCATATATTTT. Translated, it gives CASSGDVAGENTIYF.

This clone was found once. The chain joins TRBV5-4 to TRBJ2-3; D is possibly TRBD1 or TRBD2 (5 bases each). Trimming took off 5 bases at V and 2 bases at J, with 18 bases between the two ends. The germline V gene has CDR1 SGHNT and CDR2 YYREEE (reference sequence). There are 16 residues in the CDR3. The CDR3 DNA reads TGTGCCAGCAGTCTAGCCCGGGACCTTCTCACAGATACGCAGTATTTT. It specifies CASSLARDLLTDTQYF.

The genes are TRBV20-1 and TRBJ1-3; D is uncertain. Trimming cost V 0 bases and J 7 bases, with 4 bases left between them. The CDR3 extends over 11 amino acids. Per the germline V gene, CDR1 is DFQATT and CDR2 is SNEGSKA (reference sequence). For the CDR3, the DNA is TGCAGTGCTAGAGATGTTAACACCATATATTTT. As protein: CSARDVNTIYF.

The V gene is TRBV7-9, the J gene TRBJ2-2; no reliable D call. CDR3 length: 14 amino acids. The germline V gene encodes CDR1 SEHNR and CDR2 FQNEAQ (reference sequence). The V end was cut by 3 bases, the J end by 2 bases, with 7 bases between. The DNA for the CDR3 is TGTGCCAGCAGCTTCCAGTTCAACACCGGGGAGCTGTTTTTT. Its protein is CASSFQFNTGELFF.

This clone has a handful of counts. The rearrangement joins TRBV27 to TRBJ2-3; D tentatively fits TRBD1 or TRBD2 (5 bases each). V gave up 8 bases and J gave up 1 base, with 13 bases separating them. CDR3 length: 14 residues. The germline V gene has CDR1 MNHEY and CDR2 SMNVEV (reference sequence). The CDR3 spells CASPSGRGTDTQYF. The CDR3 DNA sequence: TGTGCCAGCCCCTCGGGGCGGGGCACAGATACGCAGTATTTT.

The chain carries TRBV2 and TRBJ2-1, with unresolved D. From germline, CDR1 is SNHLY and CDR2 FYNNEI. V lost 1 base to trimming and J lost 3 bases, with 4 bases between them. The CDR3 is 13 amino acids. CDR3 sequence (DNA): TGTGCCAGCAGTGAAGAGAGCTACAATGAGCAGTTCTTC. Translation gives CASSEESYNEQFF.

The V call is TRBV4-1, the J call TRBJ2-1; D unresolved. This CDR3 is built from 15 residues. CDR1 is MGHRA and CDR2 is YSYEKL in the germline V gene. The V and J ends lost 0 bases and 9 bases respectively, with 15 bases between them. The CDR3 loop reads CASSQDKFIGPEQFF. Written as DNA, the CDR3 is TGCGCCAGCAGCCAAGACAAGTTCATAGGTCCTGAGCAGTTCTTC.

This clone was detected only a few times. The rearrangement links TRBV6-5 to TRBJ2-1; D uncertain. This CDR3 has 13 residues. Trimming took 5 bases from V and 3 from J, leaving 8 bases between them. Germline V gene data show CDR1 as MNHEY and CDR2 as SVGAGI. The CDR3 DNA sequence: TGTGCCAGCAGTCCGGACGGCTACAATGAGCAGTTCTTC. Translation: CASSPDGYNEQFF.

For the CDR3, the DNA is TGTGCCAGCAGCTTCACCTCCGGGACAGGGGCCCCTGGGGCCAACGTCCTGACTTTC. Its protein is CASSFTSGTGAPGANVLTF. The J gene is TRBJ2-6, the V gene TRBV5-5; 10 bases map to TRBD1. This CDR3 has 19 amino acids. V lost 2 bases, J lost 2 bases, and 10 bases stayed unmatched. Germline V gene sequence: CDR1 SGHKS, CDR2 YYEKEE (reference sequence).

The rearrangement joins TRBV6-5 to TRBJ1-5, with a tentative D call TRBD1 (5 bases). Germline V gene data show CDR1 as MNHEY and CDR2 as SVGAGI. V lost 6 bases and J lost 7, with 16 bases in between. The CDR3 totals 14 residues. CDR3 protein: CASRTRRGEQPQHF. Written as DNA, the CDR3 is TGTGCCAGCAGGACCCGAAGGGGAGAGCAGCCCCAGCATTTT.

This clone was seen more than once but under ten times. The J gene is TRBJ1-6, the V gene TRBV7-3; possibly TRBD1 for D (5 bases). The germline V gene encodes CDR1 SGHTA and CDR2 FQGTGA. Trimming took 2 bases from V and 7 from J, leaving 9 bases between them. The CDR3 length is 14 residues. The CDR3 loop reads CASSLDGGNSPLHF. In nucleotides, the CDR3 is TGTGCCAGCAGCTTAGATGGGGGGAATTCACCCCTCCACTTT.

The genes are TRBV6-5 and TRBJ1-6; D is unresolved. The CDR3 loop spans 14 amino acids. Trimming left V 5 bases short and J 7 bases short, with 12 bases between. From germline, CDR1 is MNHEY and CDR2 SVGAGI. The CDR3, as DNA: TGTGCCAGCAGTCCACCCGTAAGCAATTCACCCCTCCACTTT. Encoded protein: CASSPPVSNSPLHF.